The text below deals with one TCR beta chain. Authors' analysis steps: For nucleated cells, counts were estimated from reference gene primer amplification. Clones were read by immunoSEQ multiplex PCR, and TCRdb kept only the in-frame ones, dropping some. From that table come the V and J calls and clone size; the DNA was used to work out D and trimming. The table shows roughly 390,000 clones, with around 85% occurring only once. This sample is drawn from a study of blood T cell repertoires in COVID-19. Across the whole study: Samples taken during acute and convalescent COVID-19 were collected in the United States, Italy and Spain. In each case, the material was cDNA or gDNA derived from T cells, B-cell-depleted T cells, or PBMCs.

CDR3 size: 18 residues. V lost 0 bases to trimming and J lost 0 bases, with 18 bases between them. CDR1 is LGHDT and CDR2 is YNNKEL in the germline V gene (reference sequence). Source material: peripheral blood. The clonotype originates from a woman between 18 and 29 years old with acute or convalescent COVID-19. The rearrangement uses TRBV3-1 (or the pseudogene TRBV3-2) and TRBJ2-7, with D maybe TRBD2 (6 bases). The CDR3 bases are TGTGCCAGCAGCCAAGAAGGTGCCGGAGGGCCACACTCCTACGAGCAGTACTTC. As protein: CASSQEGAGGPHSYEQYF.